This T cell receptor (beta chain) was identified in a study of human T cells and chemical hapten exposure. Time point in this sample: pre-sensitization, week 0. Treatment of the sample: therapeutic diphenylcyclopropenone sensitization with weekly scalp DPC. MiXCR was run by TCRdb on the RACE reads, yielding one entry per CDR3 protein. The sample consists of tens of thousands of distinct CDR3 sequences, roughly an eighth of them appearing once. This clonotype was counted between two and nine times. CDR3 length: 14 residues. V was clipped by 3 bases and J by 6 bases, with 12 bases between them. The germline gives CDR1 MRHNA, CDR2 SNTAGT.

Sequenced material: whole blood, taken in connection with sensitization to the hapten diphenylcyclopropenone (DPC). The receptor's source is a woman in her thirties with alopecia areata. Some clones in this sample may be carry-over from other donors' samples. This rearrangement joins TRBV6-4 to TRBJ2-1; possibly TRBD2 for D (5 bases). CDR3 sequence (DNA): TGTGCCAGCAGTGAGATGGGGAGCGGCAATGAGCAGTTCTTC. Its protein product is CASSEMGSGNEQFF.